The 5 T cell receptor beta chains below were found in one sample sequenced in a study of CD8+ T cells in alopecia areata. Following RNA extraction, reverse transcription yielded cDNA that acted as the sequencing template. Only in-frame clones appear in the TCRdb table, and some are missing; sequencing was by immunoSEQ multiplex PCR. Among 35,000 to 45,000 clones listed, roughly 92% were seen once. Treatment defined: oral pan-JAK inhibitor, 5-10 mg twice daily. The starting material was CD8+ T cells sorted from blood, obtained at week 24, from a patient treated with tofacitinib. The receptors here all came from a human donor with alopecia areata.

This chain uses TRBV4-1 with TRBJ2-2; TRBD2 might be the D (5 bases). CDR1 MGHRA and CDR2 YSYEKL come from the germline V gene. V was trimmed by 1 base and J by 2 bases, leaving 11 bases between them. This CDR3 spans 16 amino acids. CDR3 region: CASSQAGRGNTGELFF. CDR3 nucleotides: TGCGCCAGCAGCCAAGCGGGAAGAGGAAACACCGGGGAGCTGTTTTTT.

The chain combines TRBV7-9 with TRBJ1-1; D is unresolved. CDR1 and CDR2 (germline): SEHNR, FQNEAQ (reference sequence). Trimming removed 3 bases from V and 6 bases from J, with 5 bases in between. CDR3 length: 11 residues. CDR3 residues: CASSFSPEAFF. The CDR3 DNA is TGTGCCAGCAGCTTTTCCCCTGAAGCTTTCTTT.

The chain is built from TRBV7-6 and TRBJ2-7; D assignment may be TRBD1 or TRBD2 (6 bases each). Trimming left V 5 bases short and J 4 bases short, with 12 bases between. The germline CDR1 and CDR2 sequences are SGHVS and FNYEAQ. The CDR3 is 13 residues long. The CDR3 is CASSPGGPYEQYF. CDR3 coding DNA: TGTGCCAGCAGCCCCGGGGGCCCATACGAGCAGTACTTC.

This chain joins TRBV7-9 and TRBJ1-1; D is undetermined. Trimming pared 4 bases from V and 6 bases from J, leaving 12 bases between. Germline V gene data show CDR1 as SEHNR and CDR2 as FQNEAQ (reference sequence). There are 13 residues in the CDR3. The CDR3 reads CASSSETGPEAFF. In DNA form, the CDR3 reads TGTGCCAGCAGCTCGGAGACTGGACCTGAAGCTTTCTTT. Combining the CDR3 with reference TRBV7-9 and TRBJ1-1 gives the whole variable domain DTGVSQNPRHKITKRGQNVTFRCDPISEHNRLYWYRQTLGQGPEFLTYFQNEAQLEKSRLLSDRFSAERPKGSFSTLEIQRTEQGDSAMYLCASSSETGPEAFFGQGTRLTVV.

This clone is judged medium-sized. The chain recombines TRBV6-6 with TRBJ2-2; D unresolved. Trimming took off 3 bases at V and 0 bases at J, with 8 bases between the two ends. This CDR3 has 15 residues. Per germline, CDR1 MNHNY and CDR2 SVGAGI (reference sequence). The chain's CDR3 is CASSYRHPNTGELFF. For the CDR3, the DNA is TGTGCCAGCAGTTATAGACACCCGAACACCGGGGAGCTGTTTTTT.